A single sample gave rise to the 11 T cell receptor beta chains below, sequenced in a study of cytomegalovirus exposure and HLA in healthy donors listed by TCRdb under 2017. Library construction relied on the immunoSEQ multiplex PCR assay. Entries here come from immuneACCESS through TCRdb and include only in-frame sequences with V and J called. Some clones fail to appear in such tables; in the studies checked, an unresolved V gene covers under half of the shortfall, and the cause of the remainder is unknown. Across this sample there are a few hundred thousand clones, with 88% seen only once. The ten largest clones add up to 0.9% to 1% of the sample. The sequenced sample consisted of PBMCs. Receptor source: a man aged 25 to 40 in good health and CMV-seronegative.

The rearrangement uses TRBV11-2 and TRBJ2-6; 9 nucleotides line up with TRBD1. With 1 base clipped from V and 3 bases from J, the junction kept 7 bases outside the gene matches. This CDR3 is built from 18 residues. Germline values: CDR1 SGHAT, CDR2 FQNNGV. CDR3 amino acids: CASSLGPQGALGANVLTF. The CDR3 DNA is TGTGCCAGCAGCTTAGGGCCACAGGGGGCCCTTGGGGCCAACGTCCTGACTTTC.

V gene TRBV2 combines with J gene TRBJ2-2; D not certain. V shed 6 bases and J shed 4 bases, with 6 bases lying between them. The CDR3 sequence is 12 residues long. CDR1 and CDR2 (germline): SNHLY, FYNNEI. The CDR3 DNA is TGTGCCAGCAGACCGGGCACCGGGGAGCTGTTTTTT. Translation gives CASRPGTGELFF.

The chain joins TRBV29-1 to TRBJ2-1; a possible D gene is TRBD1 (5 bases). Per germline, CDR1 SQVTM and CDR2 ANQGSEA. This CDR3 contains 11 residues. V lost 1 base, J lost 8 bases, and 6 bases lay in between. The CDR3 loop is CSVEGGYEQFF. CDR3 DNA sequence: TGCAGCGTTGAAGGGGGCTATGAGCAGTTCTTC.

Points on this clone: At the DNA level, this CDR3 is encoded by other sequences in the same sample as well. The J gene is TRBJ1-1, the V gene TRBV18, with no clear D. V lost 6 bases to trimming and J lost 0 bases, with 8 bases between them. The germline V gene has CDR1 KGHSH and CDR2 LQKENI. The CDR3 loop spans 13 amino acids. Here the CDR3 reads CASSPVLNTEAFF. For the CDR3, the DNA is TGTGCCAGCTCGCCAGTCTTGAACACTGAAGCTTTCTTT.

The chain employs TRBV13 and TRBJ2-1, with 7 nucleotides matching TRBD1. Germline lookup yields CDR1 PRHDT and CDR2 FYEKMQ (reference sequence). CDR3 size: 14 residues. The V and J ends lost 5 bases and 2 bases, in that order; junction bases with no gene match: 3. The CDR3, as DNA: TGTGCCAGCAGCGACGGGACAGCCTACAATGAGCAGTTCTTC. It yields the protein CASSDGTAYNEQFF. Looking up the rest from reference TRBV13 and TRBJ2-1 gives the full variable domain: AAGVIQSPRHLIKEKRETATLKCYPIPRHDTVYWYQQGPGQDPQFLISFYEKMQSDKGSIPDRFSAQQFSDYHSELNMSSLELGDSALYFCASSDGTAYNEQFFGPGTRLTVL.

The genes are TRBV7-2 and TRBJ2-7; TRBD2 agrees at 8 bases. From germline, CDR1 is SGHTA and CDR2 FQGNSA. The J segment lost 3 bases and the V segment lost 5 bases, leaving 15 bases of the junction unmatched. The CDR3 runs 17 residues. CDR3 sequence: CASSPRAGTRQGYEQYF. Written as DNA, the CDR3 is TGTGCCAGCAGCCCTAGGGCGGGGACTAGACAAGGCTACGAGCAGTACTTC.

The V call is TRBV5-1, the J call TRBJ2-7, with D perhaps matching TRBD2 (6 bases). V lost 4 bases to trimming and J lost 4 bases, with 12 bases between them. Germline loops: CDR1 SGHRS, CDR2 YFSETQ. The CDR3 length is 13 residues. The CDR3 nucleotides are TGCGCCAGCAGCCCGGAGGGTAGGTACGAGCAGTACTTC. It encodes CASSPEGRYEQYF.

This clone was counted between two and nine times. The chain carries TRBV6-4 and TRBJ2-3; tentative D call: TRBD2 (7 bases). This CDR3 comprises 15 residues. V was shortened by 0 bases and J by 2 bases, with 9 bases between the two germline ends. CDR1 and CDR2 from the germline V gene are MRHNA and SNTAGT. This CDR3 is CASSDSGGATDTQYF. The CDR3, as DNA: TGTGCCAGCAGTGACTCGGGGGGGGCCACAGATACGCAGTATTTT.

The rearrangement links TRBV4-1 to TRBJ1-5; TRBD1 is a possible D gene (5 bases). Per germline, CDR1 MGHRA and CDR2 YSYEKL. The CDR3 is 17 amino acids. Deletions cut 1 base from V and 4 bases from J, with 17 bases between. The CDR3 region is CASSQGFKGPLNQPQHF. The CDR3 nucleotides are TGCGCCAGCAGCCAAGGATTTAAGGGGCCGCTGAATCAGCCCCAGCATTTT.

The CDR3, as DNA: TGTGCCAGCAGTGAATTTTCTTGGCAGGGAGGCAGTCAGCCCCAGCATTTT. Its protein product is CASSEFSWQGGSQPQHF. The J gene is TRBJ1-5, the V gene TRBV6-1, with D maybe TRBD1 (5 bases). The CDR3 is made up of 17 amino acids. Per the germline V gene, CDR1 is MNHNS and CDR2 is SASEGT. V was cut by 2 bases and J by 6 bases, with 20 bases left in between.

Comments on this clone: This sample includes further DNA sequences coding for the same CDR3. The rearrangement links TRBV9 to TRBJ1-2, with a tentative D call TRBD1 (5 bases). CDR1 and CDR2 (germline): SGDLS, YYNGEE. V was cut by 4 bases and J by 4 bases, with 17 bases left in between. The CDR3 has 15 amino acids. The CDR3 sequence: CASSPQGGITYGYTF. The CDR3 bases are TGTGCCAGCAGCCCCCAGGGAGGGATCACCTATGGCTACACCTTC.